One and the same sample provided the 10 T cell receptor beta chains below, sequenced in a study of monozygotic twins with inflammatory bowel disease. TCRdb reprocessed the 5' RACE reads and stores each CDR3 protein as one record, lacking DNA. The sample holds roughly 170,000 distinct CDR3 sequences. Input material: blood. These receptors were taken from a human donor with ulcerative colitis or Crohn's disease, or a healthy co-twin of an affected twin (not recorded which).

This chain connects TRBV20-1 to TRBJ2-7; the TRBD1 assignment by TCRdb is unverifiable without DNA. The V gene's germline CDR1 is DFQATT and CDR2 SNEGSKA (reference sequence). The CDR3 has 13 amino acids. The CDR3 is CSRGGYGAYEQYF.

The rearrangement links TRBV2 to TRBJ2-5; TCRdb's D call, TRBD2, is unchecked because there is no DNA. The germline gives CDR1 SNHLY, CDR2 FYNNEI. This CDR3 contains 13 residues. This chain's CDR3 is CASSRDSGGTQYF. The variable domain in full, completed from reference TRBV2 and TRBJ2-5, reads EPEVTQTPSHQVTQMGQEVILRCVPISNHLYFYWYRQILGQKVEFLVSFYNNEISEKSEIFDDQFSVERPDGSNFTLKIRSTKLEDSAMYFCASSRDSGGTQYFGPGTRLLVL.

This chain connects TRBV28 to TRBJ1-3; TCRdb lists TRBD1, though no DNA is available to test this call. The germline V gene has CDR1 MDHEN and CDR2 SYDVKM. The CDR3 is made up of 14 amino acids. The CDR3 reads CAAAGPSSGNTIYF. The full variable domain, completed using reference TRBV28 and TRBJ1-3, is DVKVTQSSRYLVKRTGEKVFLECVQDMDHENMFWYRQDPGLGLRLIYFSYDVKMKEKGDIPEGYSVSREKKERFSLILESASTNQTSMYLCAAAGPSSGNTIYFGEGSWLTVV.

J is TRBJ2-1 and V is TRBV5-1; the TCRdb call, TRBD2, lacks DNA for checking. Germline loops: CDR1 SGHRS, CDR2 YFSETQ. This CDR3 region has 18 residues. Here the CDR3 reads CASSLTNILVADYNEQFF.

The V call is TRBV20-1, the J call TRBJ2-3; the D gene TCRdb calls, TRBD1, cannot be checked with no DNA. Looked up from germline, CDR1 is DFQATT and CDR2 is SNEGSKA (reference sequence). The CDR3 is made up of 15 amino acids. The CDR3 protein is CSASLTGGATDTQYF.

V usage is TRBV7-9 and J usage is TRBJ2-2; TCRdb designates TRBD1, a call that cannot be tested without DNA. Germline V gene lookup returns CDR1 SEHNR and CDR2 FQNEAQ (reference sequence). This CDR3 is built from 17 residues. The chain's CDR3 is CASSLILDSRGNGELFF.

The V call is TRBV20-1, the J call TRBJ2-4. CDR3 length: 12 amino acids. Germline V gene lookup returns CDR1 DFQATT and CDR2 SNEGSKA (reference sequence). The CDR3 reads CSASTDIGIQYF.

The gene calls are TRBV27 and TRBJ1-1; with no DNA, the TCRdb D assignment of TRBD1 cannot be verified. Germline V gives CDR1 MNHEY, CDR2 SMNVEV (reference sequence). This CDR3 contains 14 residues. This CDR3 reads CASSRGLGDTEAFF.

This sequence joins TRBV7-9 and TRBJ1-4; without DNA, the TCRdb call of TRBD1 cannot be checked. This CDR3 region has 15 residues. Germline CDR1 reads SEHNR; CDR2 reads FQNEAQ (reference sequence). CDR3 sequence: CASSSNRGGMEKLFF.

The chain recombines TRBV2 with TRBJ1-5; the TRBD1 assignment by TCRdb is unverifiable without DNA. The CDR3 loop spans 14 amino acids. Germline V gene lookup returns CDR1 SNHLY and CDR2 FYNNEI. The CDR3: CASSRQVQNQPQHF.